This TCR beta chain was captured in a study of vaccination effects on CD4 cells after COVID-19. Overall study context: The cohort was immunized with two doses of either the BNT162b2 or mRNA-1273 vaccine.

Worth noting for this clone: Its antigen is not identified.

Findings and limits, study-wide: Only a few convalescent patients and no early post-infection timepoints featured in the study.

Clones were sequenced by immunoSEQ multiplex PCR, and TCRdb holds only the in-frame ones, with some missing. The repertoire holds 70,000 to 75,000 clones, with under 75% as singletons. Antigen-specific CD4+ T cells were expanded (with viral peptide pools) by the ViraFEST assay ahead of sequencing. Cells that had been cultured for approximately eleven days were the source of isolated CD4+ T cells. Negative nucleocapsid antibody tests before and after vaccination confirmed no previous SARS-CoV-2 infection. Trimming took off 3 bases at V and 7 bases at J, with 6 bases between the two ends. Germline-derived CDR1 and CDR2 are KGHDR and SFDVKD. The length of the CDR3 is 12 residues.

The sample consisted of CD4+ T cells from PBMCs cultured with HCoV-OC43 spike peptides, taken before COVID-19 vaccination. Subset denoted: HCoV-OC43 spike overlapping peptide pool stimulation. This receptor was obtained from a human donor who received a COVID-19 vaccine. The chain employs TRBV24-1 and TRBJ1-5; D not certain. The CDR3 spells CATSDPGQPQHF. The CDR3 region has the DNA TGTGCCACCAGTGATCCCGGCCAGCCCCAGCATTTT.